This T cell receptor beta chain was identified during a study of T cell clones after liver transplantation. Study-wide background: Post-transplant blood was tracked for graft-donor-reactive T cell clones identified in a pre-transplant mixed lymphocyte reaction. Blood was drawn pre-transplant, before withdrawal, and after full or failed withdrawal. Standard immunosuppression, with no induction, continued until 12-24 months after transplant.

The protocol was immunoSEQ multiplex PCR, while the TCRdb copy is restricted to in-frame clones and leaves out a portion. The table lists 93,000 or so clones, around 80% of them singletons. V shed 2 bases and J 4 bases; nucleotides not matched to a gene: 4. Germline V gene lookup returns CDR1 ENHRY and CDR2 SYGVKD. The CDR3 has 14 amino acids. The clonotype originates from a human patient who received a liver transplant. Some T cells may be transferred from the graft donor. The sample was CD4+ T cells from blood, taken around 48 months after liver transplant. The chain recombines TRBV10-3 with TRBJ1-1; 7 nucleotides agree with TRBD1. The DNA for the CDR3 is TGTGCCATCAGTGAGGAAGGGGGCCTCACTGAAGCTTTCTTT. It codes for CAISEEGGLTEAFF.